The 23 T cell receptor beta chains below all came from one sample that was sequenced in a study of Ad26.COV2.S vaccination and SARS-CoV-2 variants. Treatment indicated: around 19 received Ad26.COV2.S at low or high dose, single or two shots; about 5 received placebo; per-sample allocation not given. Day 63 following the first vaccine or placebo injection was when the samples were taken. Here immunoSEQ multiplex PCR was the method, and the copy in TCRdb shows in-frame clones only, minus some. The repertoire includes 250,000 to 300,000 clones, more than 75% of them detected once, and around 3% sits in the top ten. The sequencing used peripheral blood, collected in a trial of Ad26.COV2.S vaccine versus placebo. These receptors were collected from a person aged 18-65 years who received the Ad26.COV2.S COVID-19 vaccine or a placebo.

CDR3 amino acids: CASSQDRENGYTF. The CDR3 DNA reads TGTGCCAGCAGCCAAGACAGGGAGAATGGCTACACCTTC. The rearrangement links TRBV7-2 to TRBJ1-2, with 7 positions matching TRBD1. V dropped 5 bases and J dropped 6; count of bases not matched to a gene: 6. This CDR3 has 13 residues. The germline V gene has CDR1 SGHTA and CDR2 FQGNSA. Supplemented by reference TRBV7-2 and TRBJ1-2, the full variable domain reads GAGVSQSPSNKVTEKGKDVELRCDPISGHTALYWYRQSLGQGLEFLIYFQGNSAPDKSGLPSDRFSAERTGGSVSTLTIQRTQQEDSAVYLCASSQDRENGYTFGSGTRLTVV.

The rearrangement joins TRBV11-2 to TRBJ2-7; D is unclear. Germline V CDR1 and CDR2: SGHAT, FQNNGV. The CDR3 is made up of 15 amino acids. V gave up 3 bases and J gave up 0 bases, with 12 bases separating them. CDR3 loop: CASSFKRPLSYEQYF. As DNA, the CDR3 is TGTGCCAGCAGCTTTAAGAGACCGCTCTCCTACGAGCAGTACTTC.

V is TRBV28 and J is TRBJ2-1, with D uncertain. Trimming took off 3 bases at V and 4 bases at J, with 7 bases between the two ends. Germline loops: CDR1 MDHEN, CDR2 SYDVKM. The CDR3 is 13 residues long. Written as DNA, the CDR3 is TGTGCCAGCAGTTTGTCCCTTTACAATGAGCAGTTCTTC. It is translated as CASSLSLYNEQFF.

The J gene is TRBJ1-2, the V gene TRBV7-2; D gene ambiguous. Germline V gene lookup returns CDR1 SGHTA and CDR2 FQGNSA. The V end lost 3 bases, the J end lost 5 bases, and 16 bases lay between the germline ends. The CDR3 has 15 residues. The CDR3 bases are TGTGCCAGCAGCTTTGGCCCTGTCCCCGCGTATGGCTACACCTTC. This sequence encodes CASSFGPVPAYGYTF. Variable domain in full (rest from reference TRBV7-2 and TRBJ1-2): GAGVSQSPSNKVTEKGKDVELRCDPISGHTALYWYRQSLGQGLEFLIYFQGNSAPDKSGLPSDRFSAERTGGSVSTLTIQRTQQEDSAVYLCASSFGPVPAYGYTFGSGTRLTVV.

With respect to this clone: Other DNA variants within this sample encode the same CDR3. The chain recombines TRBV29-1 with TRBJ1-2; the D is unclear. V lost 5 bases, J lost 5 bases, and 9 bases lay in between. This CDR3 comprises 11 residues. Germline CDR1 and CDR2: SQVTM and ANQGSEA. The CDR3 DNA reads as TGCAGCGTTTCGGACGGGTATGGCTACACCTTC. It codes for CSVSDGYGYTF. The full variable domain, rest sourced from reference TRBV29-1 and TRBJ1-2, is SAVISQKPSRDICQRGTSLTIQCQVDSQVTMMFWYRQQPGQSLTLIATANQGSEATYESGFVIDKFPISRPNLTFSTLTVSNMSPEDSSIYLCSVSDGYGYTFGSGTRLTVV.

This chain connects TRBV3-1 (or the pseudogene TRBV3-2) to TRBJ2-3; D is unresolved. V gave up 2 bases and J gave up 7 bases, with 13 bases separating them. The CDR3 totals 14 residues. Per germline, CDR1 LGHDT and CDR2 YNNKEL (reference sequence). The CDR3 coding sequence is TGTGCCAGCAGCCAACAGCGTTTGGTGAATACGCAGTATTTT. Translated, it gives CASSQQRLVNTQYF.

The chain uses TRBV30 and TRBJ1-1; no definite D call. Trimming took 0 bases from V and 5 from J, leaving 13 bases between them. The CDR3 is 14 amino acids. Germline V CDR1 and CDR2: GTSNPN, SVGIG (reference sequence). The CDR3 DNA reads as TGTGCCTGGAGTGTCGGGCAGTTCGAAACTGAAGCTTTCTTT. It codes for CAWSVGQFETEAFF.

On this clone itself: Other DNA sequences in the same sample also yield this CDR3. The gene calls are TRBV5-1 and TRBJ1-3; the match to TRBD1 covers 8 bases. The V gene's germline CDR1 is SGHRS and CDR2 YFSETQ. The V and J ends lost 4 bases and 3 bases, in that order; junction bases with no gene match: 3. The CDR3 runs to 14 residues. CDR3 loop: CASSPGTGGNTIYF. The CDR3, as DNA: TGCGCCAGCAGCCCCGGGACAGGTGGAAACACCATATATTTT.

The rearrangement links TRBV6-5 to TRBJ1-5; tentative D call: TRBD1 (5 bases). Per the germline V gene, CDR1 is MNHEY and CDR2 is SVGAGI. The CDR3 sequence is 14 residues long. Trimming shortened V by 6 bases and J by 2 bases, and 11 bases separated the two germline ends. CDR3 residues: CASSIRVGNQPQHF. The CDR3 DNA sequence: TGTGCCAGCAGCATCAGGGTGGGCAATCAGCCCCAGCATTTT.

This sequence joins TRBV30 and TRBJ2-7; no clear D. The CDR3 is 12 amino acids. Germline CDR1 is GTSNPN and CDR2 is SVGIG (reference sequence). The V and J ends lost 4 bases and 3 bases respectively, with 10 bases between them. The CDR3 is CAWNGGRYEQYF. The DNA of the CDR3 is TGTGCCTGGAATGGTGGCCGCTACGAGCAGTACTTC.

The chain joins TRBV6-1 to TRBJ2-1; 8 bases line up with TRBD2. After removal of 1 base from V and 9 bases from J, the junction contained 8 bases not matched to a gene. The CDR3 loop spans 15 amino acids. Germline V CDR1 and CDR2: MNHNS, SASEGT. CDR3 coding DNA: TGTGCCAGCAGTGAAGGGGGACTAGGGAAGGTTGAGCAGTTCTTC. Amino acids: CASSEGGLGKVEQFF.

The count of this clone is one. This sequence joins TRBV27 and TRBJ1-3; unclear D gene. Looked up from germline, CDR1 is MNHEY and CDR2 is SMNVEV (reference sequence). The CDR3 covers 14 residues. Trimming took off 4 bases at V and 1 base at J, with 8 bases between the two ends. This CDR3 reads CASSSSSSGNTIYF. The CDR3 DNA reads TGTGCCAGCAGTTCCAGCTCTTCTGGAAACACCATATATTTT.

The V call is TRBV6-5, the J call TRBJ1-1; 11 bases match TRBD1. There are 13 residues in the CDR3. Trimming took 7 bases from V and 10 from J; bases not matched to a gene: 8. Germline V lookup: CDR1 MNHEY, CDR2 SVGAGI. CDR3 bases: TGTGCCAGCACCTCGGTGGACAGGGGGCGAGCTTTCTTT. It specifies CASTSVDRGRAFF.

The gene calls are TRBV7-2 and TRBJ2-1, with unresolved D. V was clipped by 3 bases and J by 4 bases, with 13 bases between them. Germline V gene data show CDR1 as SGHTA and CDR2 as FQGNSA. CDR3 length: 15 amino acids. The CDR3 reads CASSFASSGYNEQFF. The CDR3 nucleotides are TGTGCCAGCAGCTTCGCGTCGAGTGGGTACAATGAGCAGTTCTTC.

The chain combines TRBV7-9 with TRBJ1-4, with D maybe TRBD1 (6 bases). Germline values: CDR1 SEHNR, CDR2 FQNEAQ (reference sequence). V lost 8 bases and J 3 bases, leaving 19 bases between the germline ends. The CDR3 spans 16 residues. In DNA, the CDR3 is TGTGCCAGCGGTCTGATGGGGGGCCTGTCTAATGAAAAACTGTTTTTT. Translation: CASGLMGGLSNEKLFF.

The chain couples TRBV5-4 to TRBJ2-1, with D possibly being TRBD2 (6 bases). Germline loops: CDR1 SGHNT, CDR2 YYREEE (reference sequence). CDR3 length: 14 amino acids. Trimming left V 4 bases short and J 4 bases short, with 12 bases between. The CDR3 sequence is CASSTKGRYNEQFF. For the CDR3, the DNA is TGTGCCAGCAGCACTAAAGGGAGGTACAATGAGCAGTTCTTC.

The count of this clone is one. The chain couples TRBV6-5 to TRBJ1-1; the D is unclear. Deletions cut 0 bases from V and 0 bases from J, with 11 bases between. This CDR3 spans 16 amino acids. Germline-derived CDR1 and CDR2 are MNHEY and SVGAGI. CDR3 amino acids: CASSYSGSRLNTEAFF. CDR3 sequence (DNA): TGTGCCAGCAGTTACTCTGGGAGCCGGTTGAACACTGAAGCTTTCTTT.

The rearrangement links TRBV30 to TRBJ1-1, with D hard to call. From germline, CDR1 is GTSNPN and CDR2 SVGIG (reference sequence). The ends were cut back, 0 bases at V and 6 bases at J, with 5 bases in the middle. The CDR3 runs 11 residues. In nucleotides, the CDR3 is TGTGCCTGGAGTGTTTCGGCTGAAGCTTTCTTT. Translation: CAWSVSAEAFF.

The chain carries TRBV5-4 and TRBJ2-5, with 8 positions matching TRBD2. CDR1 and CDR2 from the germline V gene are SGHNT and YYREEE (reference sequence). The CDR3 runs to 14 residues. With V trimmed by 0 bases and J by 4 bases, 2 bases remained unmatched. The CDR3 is CASSLDLAGETQYF. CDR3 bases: TGTGCCAGCAGCTTGGATCTAGCGGGAGAGACCCAGTACTTC.

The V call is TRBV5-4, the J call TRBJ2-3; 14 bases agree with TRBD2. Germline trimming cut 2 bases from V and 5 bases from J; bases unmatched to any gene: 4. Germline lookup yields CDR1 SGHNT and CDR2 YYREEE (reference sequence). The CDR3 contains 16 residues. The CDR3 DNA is TGTGCCAGCAGCTTAGGACTAGCGGGAGGCAAAGATACGCAGTATTTT. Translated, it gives CASSLGLAGGKDTQYF.

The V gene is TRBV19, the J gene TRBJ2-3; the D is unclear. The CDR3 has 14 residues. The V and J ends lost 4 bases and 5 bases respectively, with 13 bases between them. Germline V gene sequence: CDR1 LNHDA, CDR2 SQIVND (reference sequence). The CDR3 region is CASSNRPLLDTQYF. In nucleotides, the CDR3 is TGTGCCAGTAGTAATAGGCCCCTCCTAGATACGCAGTATTTT.

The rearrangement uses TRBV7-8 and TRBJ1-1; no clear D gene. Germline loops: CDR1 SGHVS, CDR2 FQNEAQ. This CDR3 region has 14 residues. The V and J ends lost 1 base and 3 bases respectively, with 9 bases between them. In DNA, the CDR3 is TGTGCCAGCAGCTTAGGAGGTACCGACACTGAAGCTTTCTTT. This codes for CASSLGGTDTEAFF.

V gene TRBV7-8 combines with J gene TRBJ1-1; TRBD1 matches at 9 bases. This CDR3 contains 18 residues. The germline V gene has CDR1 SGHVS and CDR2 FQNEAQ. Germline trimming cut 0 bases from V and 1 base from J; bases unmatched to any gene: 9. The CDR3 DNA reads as TGTGCCAGCAGCTTAGCGAAAGTCGGGACAGGGACGAACACTGAAGCTTTCTTT. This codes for CASSLAKVGTGTNTEAFF.